Listed below are T cell receptor beta chains from one sample, sequenced in a study of CD4+ T cells in melanoma. Clones were sequenced by immunoSEQ multiplex PCR, and TCRdb holds only the in-frame ones, with some missing. The data contain roughly 60,000 clones, over 60% of them singletons. Source material: tumor tissue. These receptors were obtained from a human donor with melanoma. Each CDR3 is given with its conserved first and last residue.

j_call v_call cdr3_aa
TRBJ1-2 TRBV5-8 CASSLDFGGKSYGYTF
TRBJ2-7 TRBV6-5 CASSTSYEQYF
TRBJ1-1 TRBV29-1 CSVVGRMGNTEAFF
TRBJ2-5 TRBV14 CASSILGQGAETQYF
TRBJ2-2 TRBV9 CASSVVGQGGAGELFF
TRBJ1-2 TRBV28 CASSLHSTSPRGYTF
TRBJ2-7 TRBV30 CAWGGRDEQYF
TRBJ1-4 TRBV4-2 CASSPGTAHEKLFF
TRBJ1-2 TRBV28 CASSSPAGGYGYTF
TRBJ1-5 TRBV28 CASSLRGFDSNQPQHF
TRBJ2-5 TRBV27 CASSLGGTGPQETQYF
TRBJ2-5 TRBV7-9 CASSLGLVVETQYF
TRBJ2-3 TRBV13 CASSGPGQPTADTQYF
TRBJ2-7 TRBV5-6 CASSPCGEGEQYF
TRBJ1-1 TRBV5-1 CASSLEGRALTEAFF
TRBJ2-5 TRBV13 CASSIGLAGGLETQYF
TRBJ2-2 TRBV4-2 CASSPDRGRELFF
TRBJ1-1 TRBV7-9 CASSLMGATEAFF
TRBJ1-2 TRBV4-3 CASSQELDRPSYGYTF
TRBJ1-5 TRBV2 CASSTGRQPQHF
TRBJ2-5 TRBV9 CASSVGNGGGQETQYF
TRBJ2-7 TRBV6-5 CASSYSGTRYEQYF
TRBJ2-1 TRBV14 CASSSQAPASSYNEQFF
TRBJ2-2 TRBV30 CAWSVEGYTGELFF
TRBJ1-5 TRBV30 CAWSGQGNQPQHF
TRBJ2-1 TRBV5-1 CASSPGQGGNEQFF
TRBJ1-4 TRBV4-3 CASSLDSIATNEKLFF
TRBJ2-1 TRBV9 CASRAGTSGVDEQFF
TRBJ1-6 TRBV6-5 CASSTQAFGNSPLHF
TRBJ1-1 TRBV5-1 CASSSGDRVLNTEAFF
TRBJ2-5 TRBV6-5 CAGGGGLAETQYF
TRBJ2-7 TRBV6-5 CASSLPAGGYEQYF
TRBJ2-3 TRBV27 CASSSEGYKSTDTQYF
TRBJ2-2 TRBV6-5 CASSYSLTGELFF
TRBJ2-2 TRBV28 CASTFEQGAANTGELFF
TRBJ2-2 TRBV7-2 CASSLVVAGPNTGELFF
TRBJ2-3 TRBV21-1 CASREDRGGTDTQYF
TRBJ2-7 TRBV11-3 CASSLKVILAGGYEQYF
TRBJ2-7 TRBV28 CALRAEGGDYEQYF
- TRBV5-1 CASSLVGGDDEQYF
TRBJ1-1 TRBV7-2 CASSRRDRGEAFF
TRBJ2-3 TRBV6-4 CASSDSAGGSDTQYF
TRBJ1-1 TRBV29-1 CSVGQTPGQDTEAFF
TRBJ2-7 TRBV11-2 CASSLLFEVSGVHYEQYF
TRBJ2-5 TRBV5-1 CASSPFGAAEETQYF
TRBJ2-7 TRBV6-6 CASSYSAGAYEQYF
TRBJ2-7 TRBV28 CASSSGTGPYEQYF
TRBJ1-1 TRBV28 CASSSLGVNTEAFF
TRBJ2-7 TRBV6-5 CASSFTGRYEQYF
TRBJ1-1 TRBV4-3 CASSQERGREAFF